A selection of T cell receptor beta chains follows, all from one sample in a study of blood T cell repertoires in COVID-19. The method was immunoSEQ multiplex PCR; TCRdb's version includes in-frame clones alone and lacks a portion of them. Of some 80,000 clones listed, about four fifths were seen once; the top ten hold 35% to 40%. Sequencing was done on a sample of peripheral blood. The receptors come from a woman in her 70s with acute or convalescent COVID-19. CDR3s include the opening cysteine and the closing phenylalanine or tryptophan. The D gene is left open where the match is weak. The size entry is marked missing in some rows and otherwise reads once, few, many or a size class.

CDR3aa: CASSETGANYGYTF; CDR3nt: TGTGCCAGCAGTGAAACAGGGGCTAACTATGGCTACACCTTC; abundance: .; v_gene: TRBV6-1; d_gene: TRBD1; j_gene: TRBJ1-2
CDR3aa: CASRRLAGTYNEQFF; CDR3nt: TGTGCCAGCCGTCGGTTAGCGGGTACCTACAATGAGCAGTTCTTC; abundance: few; v_gene: TRBV5-6; d_gene: TRBD2; j_gene: TRBJ2-1
CDR3aa: CASKDGNQETQYF; CDR3nt: TGTGCCAGCAAGGACGGGAACCAAGAGACCCAGTACTTC; abundance: .; v_gene: TRBV6-6; d_gene: .; j_gene: TRBJ2-5
CDR3aa: CATSHTKSGSSYNEQFF; CDR3nt: TGTGCCACCAGTCATACGAAGAGCGGGAGCTCCTACAATGAGCAGTTCTTC; abundance: .; v_gene: TRBV24-1; d_gene: TRBD2; j_gene: TRBJ2-1
CDR3aa: CASSLGQGAREQYF; CDR3nt: TGCGCCAGCAGCCTGGGACAGGGGGCGCGCGAGCAGTACTTC; abundance: .; v_gene: TRBV5-1; d_gene: TRBD1; j_gene: TRBJ2-7
CDR3aa: CSVELGQNRMRGYTF; CDR3nt: TGCAGCGTTGAATTGGGTCAGAACAGGATGCGTGGCTACACCTTC; abundance: .; v_gene: TRBV29-1; d_gene: .; j_gene: TRBJ1-2
CDR3aa: CASSLSGSGFLTGELFF; CDR3nt: TGTGCCAGCAGCCTAAGCGGGTCGGGGTTCCTCACCGGGGAGCTGTTTTTT; abundance: .; v_gene: TRBV13; d_gene: .; j_gene: TRBJ2-2
CDR3aa: CASSGDRENGYTF; CDR3nt: TGTGCCAGCAGTGGGGACAGGGAGAATGGCTACACCTTC; abundance: .; v_gene: TRBV2; d_gene: TRBD1; j_gene: TRBJ1-2
CDR3aa: CASSRATGEQFF; CDR3nt: TGTGCCAGCAGCCGTGCGACGGGTGAGCAGTTCTTC; abundance: .; v_gene: TRBV7-8; d_gene: .; j_gene: TRBJ2-1
CDR3aa: CSASKPLSGNTIYF; CDR3nt: TGCAGTGCTAGTAAGCCCCTGTCGGGAAACACCATATATTTT; abundance: .; v_gene: TRBV20-1; d_gene: .; j_gene: TRBJ1-3
CDR3aa: CASEYPGDYEQYF; CDR3nt: TGTGCCAGCGAGTACCCGGGGGACTACGAGCAGTACTTC; abundance: .; v_gene: TRBV2; d_gene: .; j_gene: TRBJ2-7
CDR3aa: CASSLGQNTDTQYF; CDR3nt: TGTGCCAGCAGCCTAGGACAGAACACAGATACGCAGTATTTT; abundance: .; v_gene: TRBV5-4; d_gene: .; j_gene: TRBJ2-3
CDR3aa: CASSQDVGVTGSGNTIYF; CDR3nt: TGTGCCAGCAGCCAAGATGTCGGAGTGACCGGCTCTGGAAACACCATATATTTT; abundance: .; v_gene: TRBV3-1/TRBV3-2; d_gene: .; j_gene: TRBJ1-3
CDR3aa: CSVGSGTGGTKLFF; CDR3nt: TGCAGCGTCGGGAGTGGGACAGGGGGCACGAAACTGTTTTTT; abundance: few; v_gene: TRBV29-1; d_gene: TRBD1; j_gene: TRBJ1-4
CDR3aa: CASSLSPNKYTDTQYF; CDR3nt: TGTGCCAGCAGTTTATCCCCCAACAAATACACAGATACGCAGTATTTT; abundance: .; v_gene: TRBV27; d_gene: .; j_gene: TRBJ2-3
CDR3aa: CASSQERTGGSPLHF; CDR3nt: TGTGCCAGCAGCCAAGAGAGGACAGGGGGATCACCCCTCCACTTT; abundance: .; v_gene: TRBV3-1/TRBV3-2; d_gene: TRBD1; j_gene: TRBJ1-6
CDR3aa: CASAQGQYEQYF; CDR3nt: TGTGCCAGCGCACAGGGGCAGTACGAGCAGTACTTC; abundance: once; v_gene: TRBV6-5; d_gene: TRBD1; j_gene: TRBJ2-7
CDR3aa: CASSLGPGTQYEQYF; CDR3nt: TGTGCCAGCAGCTTAGGCCCCGGGACACAGTACGAGCAGTACTTC; abundance: .; v_gene: TRBV7-6; d_gene: .; j_gene: TRBJ2-7
CDR3aa: CASSALKGVSNTGELFF; CDR3nt: TGTGCCAGCAGCGCCTTGAAGGGGGTATCTAACACCGGGGAGCTGTTTTTT; abundance: .; v_gene: TRBV9; d_gene: .; j_gene: TRBJ2-2
CDR3aa: CASSQEPGGSVSHEQYF; CDR3nt: TGCGCCAGCAGCCAAGAACCGGGGGGTAGCGTTTCCCACGAGCAGTACTTC; abundance: few; v_gene: TRBV4-1; d_gene: TRBD2; j_gene: TRBJ2-7
CDR3aa: CASSLYTGRVTGELFF; CDR3nt: TGTGCCAGCAGCTTGTATACCGGGCGGGTCACCGGGGAGCTGTTTTTT; abundance: once; v_gene: TRBV5-6; d_gene: .; j_gene: TRBJ2-2
CDR3aa: CASRPTLSTDTQYF; CDR3nt: TGCGCCAGCAGGCCTACTCTTAGCACAGATACGCAGTATTTT; abundance: .; v_gene: TRBV5-1; d_gene: .; j_gene: TRBJ2-3
CDR3aa: CASSQVWTGVPNYGYTF; CDR3nt: TGTGCCAGCAGCCAAGTATGGACAGGGGTTCCCAACTATGGCTACACCTTC; abundance: .; v_gene: TRBV14; d_gene: TRBD1; j_gene: TRBJ1-2
CDR3aa: CSVSTGTGNQPQHF; CDR3nt: TGCAGCGTTTCCACCGGGACAGGGAATCAGCCCCAGCATTTT; abundance: .; v_gene: TRBV29-1; d_gene: TRBD1; j_gene: TRBJ1-5
CDR3aa: CATSDLTGGNEQFF; CDR3nt: TGTGCCACCAGTGATTTGACAGGGGGCAATGAGCAGTTCTTC; abundance: once; v_gene: TRBV24-1; d_gene: TRBD1; j_gene: TRBJ2-1
CDR3aa: CASSPGQSRSTDTQYF; CDR3nt: TGTGCCAGCTCACCCGGACAGTCACGGAGTACAGATACGCAGTATTTT; abundance: .; v_gene: TRBV18; d_gene: .; j_gene: TRBJ2-3
CDR3aa: CASRLDGNEQFF; CDR3nt: TGTGCCAGTAGACTAGACGGGAATGAGCAGTTCTTC; abundance: .; v_gene: TRBV2; d_gene: .; j_gene: TRBJ2-1
CDR3aa: CASSYRQTSTDTQYF; CDR3nt: TGTGCCAGCAGTTACCGGCAGACTAGCACAGATACGCAGTATTTT; abundance: .; v_gene: TRBV6-5; d_gene: .; j_gene: TRBJ2-3
CDR3aa: CAIREGGSQPQHF; CDR3nt: TGTGCCATCAGAGAGGGGGGCTCTCAGCCCCAGCATTTT; abundance: .; v_gene: TRBV10-3; d_gene: .; j_gene: TRBJ1-5
CDR3aa: CATSRVVYYYNEQFF; CDR3nt: TGTGCCACCAGCAGAGTTGTCTATTATTACAATGAGCAGTTCTTC; abundance: .; v_gene: TRBV15; d_gene: .; j_gene: TRBJ2-1
CDR3aa: CASSESKGQVTKLFF; CDR3nt: TGCGCCAGCAGTGAGTCGAAGGGACAGGTCACAAAACTGTTTTTT; abundance: .; v_gene: TRBV10-2; d_gene: TRBD1; j_gene: TRBJ1-4
CDR3aa: CASSFPSDSRWMCTEAFF; CDR3nt: TGTGCCAGCAGCTTCCCCTCCGACAGTCGGTGGATGTGCACTGAAGCTTTCTTT; abundance: .; v_gene: TRBV11-2; d_gene: .; j_gene: TRBJ1-1
CDR3aa: CASSFESGAPSYEQYF; CDR3nt: TGCGCCAGCAGCTTCGAGTCAGGGGCCCCCTCCTACGAGCAGTACTTC; abundance: .; v_gene: TRBV5-1; d_gene: .; j_gene: TRBJ2-7
CDR3aa: CASSLRQTYEQYF; CDR3nt: TGTGCCAGCAGCCTCCGACAGACCTACGAGCAGTACTTC; abundance: .; v_gene: TRBV3-1/TRBV3-2; d_gene: .; j_gene: TRBJ2-7
CDR3aa: CASSFREESNQPQHF; CDR3nt: TGTGCCAGCAGTTTCAGGGAGGAGAGCAATCAGCCCCAGCATTTT; abundance: .; v_gene: TRBV6-5; d_gene: .; j_gene: TRBJ1-5
CDR3aa: CASSLAGGAYSPLHF; CDR3nt: TGCGCCAGCAGCTTGGCTGGGGGGGCATATTCACCCCTCCACTTT; abundance: .; v_gene: TRBV5-1; d_gene: .; j_gene: TRBJ1-6
CDR3aa: CASSVRTSGSGEQYF; CDR3nt: TGTGCCAGCAGCGTTAGGACTAGCGGGAGTGGAGAGCAGTACTTC; abundance: .; v_gene: TRBV2; d_gene: TRBD2; j_gene: TRBJ2-7
CDR3aa: CASSPTLSSYNEQFF; CDR3nt: TGTGCCAGCAGCCCGACTCTAAGCTCCTACAATGAGCAGTTCTTC; abundance: .; v_gene: TRBV3-1/TRBV3-2; d_gene: .; j_gene: TRBJ2-1
CDR3aa: CATSDPNRQTYNEQFF; CDR3nt: TGTGCCACCAGTGATCCCAACCGACAAACATACAATGAGCAGTTCTTC; abundance: .; v_gene: TRBV24-1; d_gene: .; j_gene: TRBJ2-1
CDR3aa: CASSLGQGMSNEQFF; CDR3nt: TGCGCCAGCAGCCTAGGGCAGGGAATGAGCAATGAGCAGTTCTTC; abundance: .; v_gene: TRBV4-1; d_gene: .; j_gene: TRBJ2-1
CDR3aa: CASSLRQAGAFF; CDR3nt: TGTGCCAGCAGCCTTCGACAGGCCGGAGCTTTCTTT; abundance: .; v_gene: TRBV3-1/TRBV3-2; d_gene: .; j_gene: TRBJ1-1
CDR3aa: CASSPPNSRSGANVLTF; CDR3nt: TGTGCCAGCTCACCACCGAACAGCCGCTCTGGGGCCAACGTCCTGACTTTC; abundance: .; v_gene: TRBV18; d_gene: .; j_gene: TRBJ2-6
CDR3aa: CASNPLGVPNTGELFF; CDR3nt: TGTGCCAGCAACCCCTTGGGCGTCCCAAACACCGGGGAGCTGTTTTTT; abundance: .; v_gene: TRBV2; d_gene: .; j_gene: TRBJ2-2
CDR3aa: CASKWTGGYEQYF; CDR3nt: TGTGCCAGCAAGTGGACAGGGGGCTACGAGCAGTACTTC; abundance: .; v_gene: TRBV6-5; d_gene: TRBD1; j_gene: TRBJ2-7
CDR3aa: CASSLAGQGETQYF; CDR3nt: TGCGCCAGCAGCTTGGCCGGACAGGGTGAGACCCAGTACTTC; abundance: .; v_gene: TRBV5-1; d_gene: TRBD1; j_gene: TRBJ2-5
CDR3aa: CASSQGDRDEDTQYF; CDR3nt: TGCGCCAGCAGCCAAGGGGACAGGGATGAAGATACGCAGTATTTT; abundance: .; v_gene: TRBV4-1; d_gene: TRBD1; j_gene: TRBJ2-3
CDR3aa: CASSRTGGFDEQYF; CDR3nt: TGTGCCAGTAGTCGAACGGGAGGGTTTGACGAGCAGTACTTC; abundance: .; v_gene: TRBV19; d_gene: TRBD2; j_gene: TRBJ2-7
CDR3aa: CASSLRDLVFTRPKTYEQYF; CDR3nt: TGTGCCAGCAGCTTAAGGGACTTGGTCTTCACTAGACCGAAAACCTACGAGCAGTACTTC; abundance: .; v_gene: TRBV7-3; d_gene: .; j_gene: TRBJ2-7
CDR3aa: CATQGLAGVSSYNEQFF; CDR3nt: TGTGCCACCCAGGGACTAGCGGGTGTAAGCTCCTACAATGAGCAGTTCTTC; abundance: few; v_gene: TRBV19; d_gene: TRBD2; j_gene: TRBJ2-1